The clone carrying this TCR beta chain was recorded once. These data originate in a study of T cell changes during pregnancy in multiple sclerosis. Repertoires were generated with immunoSEQ multiplex PCR, while TCRdb's copy carries only in-frame clones and drops some. This table has about 60,000 clones, roughly 93% appearing once. Germline lookup yields CDR1 MGHRA and CDR2 YSYEKL. V lost 0 bases, J lost 0 bases, and 12 bases lay in between. The CDR3 sequence is 16 residues long. This sequence was found in a female donor with multiple sclerosis, enrolled in a pregnancy study. This chain uses TRBV4-1 with TRBJ2-7; D might be TRBD2 (6 bases). The sequences come from peripheral blood, collected after pregnancy. CDR3 nucleotides: TGCGCCAGCAGCCAAGATTTCGCGGGGAGCTCCTACGAGCAGTACTTC. Amino acids: CASSQDFAGSSYEQYF.